Following are 14 T cell receptor beta chains from one sample sequenced in a study of control samples from healthy donors and cancer patients. The method was immunoSEQ multiplex PCR; TCRdb's version includes in-frame clones alone and lacks a portion of them. The profile shows just over 150,000 clones, over 90% of them singletons. The sequencing sample was made of blood. The receptors stem from a man over 45 in good health.

The chain employs TRBV28 and TRBJ2-7; tentative D call: TRBD1 (5 bases). CDR1 and CDR2 (germline): MDHEN, SYDVKM. This CDR3 has 13 amino acids. The germline V and J ends were trimmed by 6 bases and 0 bases, with 9 bases remaining between them. CDR3 region: CASRQVGSYEQYF. The CDR3, as DNA: TGTGCCAGCAGACAGGTTGGCTCCTACGAGCAGTACTTC.

The chain joins TRBV24-1 to TRBJ1-5, with D possibly being TRBD1 (5 bases). V gave up 3 bases and J gave up 2 bases, with 13 bases separating them. CDR3 length: 16 residues. CDR1 and CDR2 (germline): KGHDR, SFDVKD. CDR3 residues: CATSDRRAQGNQPQHF. The CDR3 coding sequence is TGTGCCACCAGTGATCGCCGAGCACAGGGCAATCAGCCCCAGCATTTT.

The gene calls are TRBV28 and TRBJ2-2; tentative D call: TRBD2 (6 bases). CDR3 length: 14 amino acids. CDR1 is MDHEN, CDR2 SYDVKM, per germline. V lost 7 bases, J lost 4 bases, and 13 bases lay in between. As DNA, the CDR3 is TGTGCCAGCACCTTTTCGGGGGTCACCGGGGAGCTGTTTTTT. Translation gives CASTFSGVTGELFF.

This clone was seen more than once but under ten times. This chain connects TRBV18 to TRBJ1-4; D is unresolved. Germline CDR1 KGHSH, CDR2 LQKENI. V lost 3 bases and J lost 2, with 13 bases in between. This CDR3 is 16 amino acids long. CDR3 in DNA: TGTGCCAGCTCACCTAGTCAAGGTGGCACTAATGAAAAACTGTTTTTT. It specifies CASSPSQGGTNEKLFF.

This clone was seen a few times. The chain combines TRBV2 with TRBJ1-1; D might be TRBD1 (6 bases). The germline gives CDR1 SNHLY, CDR2 FYNNEI. The CDR3 sequence is 14 residues long. The germline V and J ends were trimmed by 7 bases and 1 base, with 13 bases remaining between them. The CDR3 DNA follows: TGTGCCAGCACCAGGTACAGGGAGAACACTGAAGCTTTCTTT. Amino acid sequence: CASTRYRENTEAFF.

The genes are TRBV5-1 and TRBJ1-5; D uncertain. The V and J ends lost 0 bases and 0 bases respectively, with 7 bases between them. Germline CDR1 and CDR2: SGHRS and YFSETQ. The CDR3 runs 15 residues. CDR3 amino acids: CASSLGLDSNQPQHF. CDR3 coding DNA: TGCGCCAGCAGCTTGGGGTTAGATAGCAATCAGCCCCAGCATTTT.

The chain employs TRBV7-8 and TRBJ2-3; no firm D call. The germline V and J ends were trimmed by 5 bases and 3 bases, with 15 bases remaining between them. The germline V gene encodes CDR1 SGHVS and CDR2 FQNEAQ. The CDR3 is 15 amino acids. The CDR3 DNA follows: TGTGCCAGCAGCCGAGACAAGCTTTCTACAGATACGCAGTATTTT. This gives the protein CASSRDKLSTDTQYF.

V usage is TRBV19 and J usage is TRBJ2-1, with 8 bases lining up with TRBD2. The CDR3 is 12 amino acids. The germline CDR1 and CDR2 sequences are LNHDA and SQIVND (reference sequence). Unmatched junction bases numbered 7, after V lost 9 bases and J lost 9 bases. Written as DNA, the CDR3 is TGTGCCAGCGCCGGGACTAGGAGTGAGCAGTTCTTC. Encoded protein: CASAGTRSEQFF.

This chain joins TRBV6-5 and TRBJ2-7; 7 nucleotides match TRBD1. Germline CDR1 reads MNHEY; CDR2 reads SVGAGI. The CDR3 totals 16 residues. Unmatched junction bases numbered 7, after V lost 2 bases and J lost 0 bases. The CDR3 DNA reads as TGTGCCAGCAGTTACACGATGGACAGGCCCTCCTACGAGCAGTACTTC. Translating gives CASSYTMDRPSYEQYF.

This clone has just one count. The chain has TRBV4-1 and TRBJ2-5; 10 bases are a match to TRBD2. CDR3 length equals 15 residues. J was trimmed by 1 base and V by 6 bases; bases with no gene match: 5. Germline CDR1 and CDR2: MGHRA and YSYEKL. CDR3 sequence: CASSPRLAGQETQYF. CDR3 nucleotide sequence: TGCGCCAGCAGTCCCCGACTAGCGGGCCAAGAGACCCAGTACTTC.

The CDR3 is CASSSDRGGISGYTF. CDR3 DNA: TGTGCCAGCTCATCTGACCGCGGTGGAATCAGTGGCTACACCTTC. The genes are TRBV18 and TRBJ1-2; D unclear. Looked up from germline, CDR1 is KGHSH and CDR2 is LQKENI. The CDR3 extends over 15 amino acids. The V end was cut by 5 bases, the J end by 7 bases, with 20 bases between.

The chain joins TRBV14 to TRBJ2-5, with TRBD2 matching over 7 bases. CDR3 size: 16 residues. Per the germline V gene, CDR1 is SGHDN and CDR2 is FVKESK. V lost 2 bases and J lost 0; bases outside the gene matches: 6. DNA of the CDR3: TGTGCCAGCAGCCAACTGCGGGGAGGGTACCAAGAGACCCAGTACTTC. Translating it yields CASSQLRGGYQETQYF. The full variable domain, with the rest looked up from reference TRBV14 and TRBJ2-5, is EAGVTQFPSHSVIEKGQTVTLRCDPISGHDNLYWYRRVMGKEIKFLLHFVKESKQDESGMPNNRFLAERTGGTYSTLKVQPAELEDSGVYFCASSQLRGGYQETQYFGPGTRLLVL.

This rearrangement joins TRBV5-1 to TRBJ1-1; possibly TRBD1 for D (5 bases). V dropped 5 bases and J dropped 1 base, with 9 bases sitting between them. CDR1 is SGHRS, CDR2 YFSETQ, per germline. There are 13 residues in the CDR3. CDR3 sequence (DNA): TGCGCCAGCAGGGGGGTCGGGAACACTGAAGCTTTCTTT. Amino acids: CASRGVGNTEAFF.

This clone was counted a single time. This chain uses TRBV9 with TRBJ1-1; perhaps TRBD1 as D (5 bases). There are 14 residues in the CDR3. The germline CDR1 and CDR2 sequences are SGDLS and YYNGEE. V was pared by 0 bases and J by 11 bases, with 17 bases between. CDR3 coding DNA: TGTGCCAGCAGCGTAGCGGGGACCAGGAGTGACGCTTTCTTT. This codes for CASSVAGTRSDAFF. The full variable domain, rest sourced from reference TRBV9 and TRBJ1-1, is DSGVTQTPKHLITATGQRVTLRCSPRSGDLSVYWYQQSLDQGLQFLIQYYNGEERAKGNILERFSAQQFPDLHSELNLSSLELGDSALYFCASSVAGTRSDAFFGQGTRLTVV.